One sample yielded the 32 T cell receptor beta chains listed below, sequenced in a study of post-analysis software for immune sequencing data. Study conclusions and caveats: TRBV5-6, TRBV5-1 and TRBV20-1 were among roughly 5 TRBV segments more frequent in patients than controls.

These receptors are not linked to any known antigen. Prepared TCR beta cDNA libraries contained unique molecular identifiers. TCRdb re-analysed the PCR reads in MiXCR, keeping a single row per CDR3 protein. The sample carries 740,000 or so distinct CDR3 sequences, roughly 50% recorded once. Sequenced: blood. The source of these receptors is a girl aged 10-17 years with multiple sclerosis.

The rearrangement joins TRBV15 to TRBJ2-3, with TRBD2 matching over 10 bases. Germline loops: CDR1 LNHNV, CDR2 YYDKDF (reference sequence). V dropped 1 base and J dropped 6; count of bases not matched to a gene: 4. This CDR3 has 15 amino acids. CDR3 amino acids: CATSRGASGSDTQYF. CDR3 DNA sequence: TGTGCCACCAGCAGAGGGGCTAGCGGGAGTGATACGCAGTATTTT.

CDR3 sequence: CASSQPGMSQYF. The CDR3 coding sequence is TGCGCCAGCAGCCAACCGGGGATGTCCCAGTACTTC. The chain couples TRBV4-1 to TRBJ2-5; a weak D match, TRBD2 (5 bases). V was cut by 2 bases and J by 9 bases, with 10 bases left in between. Germline V CDR1 and CDR2: MGHRA, YSYEKL. The CDR3 has 12 residues.

The V and J genes are TRBV12-3 or TRBV12-4 and TRBJ2-6; 7 nucleotides line up with TRBD1. The CDR3 has 16 amino acids. The J segment lost 0 bases and the V segment lost 4 bases, leaving 3 bases of the junction unmatched. In DNA, the CDR3 is TGTGCCAGCAGTTACGACAGGGCCTCTGGGGCCAACGTCCTGACTTTC. This sequence encodes CASSYDRASGANVLTF.

The chain has TRBV7-2 and TRBJ2-7; a possible D gene is TRBD1 (5 bases). The tail of the sequence fits TRBJ2-5 better, so the J call may be wrong. The germline V gene has CDR1 SGHTA and CDR2 FQGNSA. This CDR3 has 14 residues. CDR3 sequence reads: CASSPRQRDQTQYF. The CDR3 DNA follows: TGTGCCAGCAGCCCTCGACAGAGAGATCAGACCCAGTACTTC.

The rearrangement joins TRBV7-9 to TRBJ2-6, with TRBD1 identical over 8 bases. CDR3 size: 17 residues. The ends lost 5 bases at V and 1 base at J; junction bases unmatched: 7. From germline, CDR1 is SEHNR and CDR2 FQNEAQ (reference sequence). CDR3 residues: CASSRQGRKSGANVLTF. The CDR3, as DNA: TGTGCCAGCAGCCGACAGGGGAGGAAGTCTGGGGCCAACGTCCTGACTTTC.

In its sample, this clonotype was seen a few times. The V call is TRBV29-1, the J call TRBJ2-3; D is possibly TRBD1 (6 bases). V lost 7 bases and J lost 6, with 11 bases in between. There are 11 residues in the CDR3. Germline V gives CDR1 SQVTM, CDR2 ANQGSEA. CDR3: CSGYRADTQYF. In nucleotides, the CDR3 is TGCAGCGGATACAGGGCGGATACGCAGTATTTT.

The V and J genes are TRBV7-9 and TRBJ1-2, with D maybe TRBD1 (6 bases). Germline lookup yields CDR1 SEHNR and CDR2 FQNEAQ (reference sequence). This CDR3 is built from 15 residues. V was pared by 4 bases and J by 6 bases, with 18 bases between. CDR3 region: CASSSPKQGVNGYTF. CDR3 nucleotides: TGTGCCAGCAGCTCACCCAAACAGGGTGTGAATGGCTACACCTTC.

The chain has TRBV29-1 and TRBJ1-2; D ambiguous. The CDR3 is 13 amino acids. Germline V lookup: CDR1 SQVTM, CDR2 ANQGSEA. Between the trimmed V and J ends, which lost 4 bases and 5 bases, there was a span of 14 bases. CDR3 protein: CSVVRGQVYGYTF. CDR3 in DNA: TGCAGCGTTGTCCGAGGGCAGGTATATGGCTACACCTTC.

J is TRBJ2-7 and V is TRBV7-6; tentative D call: TRBD2 (5 bases). This CDR3 has 15 residues. In germline, CDR1 is SGHVS, CDR2 FNYEAQ. V was trimmed by 1 base and J by 0 bases, leaving 10 bases between them. The CDR3: CASSLDAGSSYEQYF. The CDR3 DNA reads TGTGCCAGCAGCTTAGATGCGGGTAGCTCCTACGAGCAGTACTTC.

This clonotype has a handful of counts. Because the CDR3's place on the DNA is in doubt, the DNA is left out and the CDR3 is given as listed by TCRdb. The rearrangement links TRBV29-1 to TRBJ2-5; TRBD1, the table's D call, was not compared with the DNA. The CDR3 spans 13 amino acids, including both terminal residues. Germline CDR1 SQVTM, CDR2 ANQGSEA. The CDR3 protein is CSVSHSTSGEQYF.

The chain uses TRBV7-3 and TRBJ2-3, with 11 bases matching TRBD2. The CDR3 contains 16 residues. V shed 3 bases and J 6 bases; nucleotides not matched to a gene: 8. Per germline, CDR1 SGHTA and CDR2 FQGTGA. The CDR3, as DNA: TGTGCCAGCAGCTTCGATATAGCGGGAGGGTCTGATACGCAGTATTTT. Its translation is CASSFDIAGGSDTQYF.

The CDR3: CASSVAGEVSGNTIYF. The CDR3 coding sequence is TGTGCCAGCAGCGTAGCAGGGGAAGTTTCTGGAAACACCATATATTTT. The chain links TRBV9 to TRBJ1-3, with D possibly matching TRBD1 (6 bases). The V end lost 0 bases, the J end lost 1 base, and 11 bases lay between the germline ends. The CDR3 is 16 residues long. From germline, CDR1 is SGDLS and CDR2 YYNGEE.

This chain uses TRBV18 with TRBJ1-2, with 8 bases aligning to TRBD1. CDR1 KGHSH and CDR2 LQKENI come from the germline V gene. V shed 5 bases and J 0 bases; nucleotides not matched to a gene: 8. The CDR3 runs to 16 residues. The CDR3 DNA is TGTGCCAGCTCAGTTACAGGGGGATCAACTAACTATGGCTACACCTTC. It encodes CASSVTGGSTNYGYTF.

The V and J genes are TRBV11-2 and TRBJ2-7; no definite D call. The germline V gene encodes CDR1 SGHAT and CDR2 FQNNGV. V shed 6 bases and J shed 5 bases, with 17 bases lying between them. The CDR3 length is 14 residues. CDR3 amino acids: CASRPIWEVHEQYF. DNA for the CDR3: TGTGCCAGCAGACCCATCTGGGAAGTCCACGAGCAGTACTTC. The whole variable domain, remainder taken from reference TRBV11-2 and TRBJ2-7, is EAGVAQSPRYKIIEKRQSVAFWCNPISGHATLYWYQQILGQGPKLLIQFQNNGVVDDSQLPKDRFSAERLKGVDSTLKIQPAKLEDSAVYLCASRPIWEVHEQYFGPGTRLTVT.

A few counts support this clonotype. The rearrangement joins TRBV5-1 to TRBJ1-1, with 7 bases fitting TRBD1. Germline CDR1 reads SGHRS; CDR2 reads YFSETQ. The CDR3 has 16 amino acids. Trimming removed 3 bases from V and 1 base from J; junction bases left unmatched: 9. The CDR3 nucleotides read TGCGCCAGCAGCTGGACCCCCAGGGGGAGGAACACTGAAGCTTTCTTT. It yields the protein CASSWTPRGRNTEAFF.

The V call is TRBV21-1, the J call TRBJ1-5. TRBV21-1 is deemed a pseudogene. There are 16 residues in the CDR3. The CDR3 here is CASSKGCAGPNQPQHF. The CDR3 bases are TGTGCCAGCAGCAAAGGGTGCGCAGGGCCCAATCAGCCCCAGCATTTT.

This clonotype was observed a handful of times. The rearrangement joins TRBV12-3 or TRBV12-4 to TRBJ2-7; D remains unclear. V lost 5 bases and J lost 6, with 11 bases in between. CDR3 length: 12 amino acids. CDR3 DNA: TGTGCCAGCAGTCCAGAACGACCCGAGCAGTACTTC. It encodes CASSPERPEQYF.

In its sample, this clonotype was seen a few times. The chain links TRBV12-3 or TRBV12-4 to TRBJ1-5; D may be TRBD1 (5 bases). V was clipped by 7 bases and J by 0 bases, with 7 bases between them. The CDR3 is made up of 13 amino acids. The CDR3 is CASNGGSNQPQHF. In DNA, the CDR3 is TGTGCCAGCAACGGGGGTAGCAATCAGCCCCAGCATTTT.

The CDR3 spells CSVFGRFGQYEQYF. The CDR3 bases are TGCAGCGTCTTCGGTCGTTTCGGCCAATACGAGCAGTACTTC. J is TRBJ2-7 and V is TRBV29-1; D remains ambiguous. Germline lookup yields CDR1 SQVTM and CDR2 ANQGSEA. This CDR3 contains 14 residues. V dropped 6 bases and J dropped 4 bases, with 19 bases sitting between them.

This clonotype was observed a few times. The V call is TRBV7-2, the J call TRBJ2-1; 8 nucleotides align to TRBD2. This CDR3 has 15 amino acids. CDR1 and CDR2 from the germline V gene are SGHTA and FQGNSA. The V and J ends lost 6 bases and 4 bases, in that order; junction bases with no gene match: 8. Here the CDR3 reads CASSPPGGQYNEQFF. In DNA form, the CDR3 reads TGTGCCAGCAGTCCACCGGGGGGGCAGTACAATGAGCAGTTCTTC.

This clonotype was recorded a few times. CDR3 amino acids: CASSFAPRGLDQPQHF. In DNA, the CDR3 is TGCGCCAGCAGCTTTGCTCCGAGGGGGCTGGATCAGCCCCAGCATTTT. The chain combines TRBV5-1 with TRBJ1-5, with TRBD1 matching over 7 bases. Germline CDR1 SGHRS, CDR2 YFSETQ. V lost 2 bases, J lost 5 bases, and 10 bases stayed unmatched. CDR3 length equals 16 residues.

The chain couples TRBV20-1 to TRBJ2-7; tentatively, D is TRBD1 (7 bases). Germline V gene lookup returns CDR1 DFQATT and CDR2 SNEGSKA (reference sequence). The CDR3 is 14 residues long. Trimming removed 5 bases from V and 0 bases from J, with 14 bases in between. The CDR3 is CSAAGQLVSYEQYF. The CDR3 bases are TGCAGTGCTGCGGGACAGTTGGTCTCCTACGAGCAGTACTTC.

This chain links TRBV20-1 with TRBJ2-5, with D perhaps matching TRBD1 or TRBD2 (5 bases each). TRBJ2-7 explains the end of the DNA better; the J call may be wrong. The V gene's germline CDR1 is DFQATT and CDR2 SNEGSKA (reference sequence). CDR3 length equals 13 residues. CDR3 sequence (DNA): TGCAGTGCCCCTCCTAGCAGGGCGGGCGAGCAGTACTTC. Translation: CSAPPSRAGEQYF.

In its sample, this clonotype was seen a few times. The CDR3, as DNA: TGCAGTGCTACCCGAGGGCTAGCGGGGAGGGAGACCCAGTACTTC. Translating it yields CSATRGLAGRETQYF. V is TRBV20-1 and J is TRBJ2-5; 9 bases align to TRBD2. Germline V gene data show CDR1 as DFQATT and CDR2 as SNEGSKA (reference sequence). This CDR3 has 15 residues. V shed 4 bases, J shed 5 bases, and the junction held 11 bases outside the gene matches.

This clonotype was observed once. This chain links TRBV6-1 with TRBJ2-3; D possibly corresponds to TRBD2 (6 bases). This CDR3 region has 17 residues. Germline V gene data show CDR1 as MNHNS and CDR2 as SASEGT. V dropped 1 base and J dropped 7 bases, with 21 bases sitting between them. The CDR3 loop is CASSEGHLAAVGYTQYF. The DNA for the CDR3 is TGTGCCAGCAGTGAAGGGCACTTAGCGGCTGTTGGGTATACGCAGTATTTT.

With regard to this clonotype: An end of the junction does not agree with germline; a read error may underlie this. The chain uses TRBV28 and TRBJ2-7; 11 bases agree with TRBD2. Germline V gives CDR1 MDHEN, CDR2 SYDVKM. The CDR3 loop spans 14 amino acids. The CDR3 coding sequence is TGTGCCTGCAGTGGTAGCGGGGGGGCTTACGAGCAGTACTTC. This encodes CACSGSGGAYEQYF.

To note about this clonotype: At one of its ends the junction is not consistent with the germline gene, which may arise from a read error. The rearrangement joins TRBV25-1 to TRBJ2-3; 7 bases line up with TRBD2. The CDR3 has 16 amino acids. Germline CDR1 MGHDK, CDR2 SYGVNS. The CDR3 DNA is TGTGCCGGCAGTGGGGTTAGCGGGTTTATCACAGATACGCAGTATTTT. This codes for CAGSGVSGFITDTQYF.

V usage is TRBV11-2 and J usage is TRBJ1-1; possibly TRBD1 for D (5 bases). The CDR3 loop spans 17 amino acids. V dropped 3 bases and J dropped 0 bases, with 17 bases sitting between them. Germline-derived CDR1 and CDR2 are SGHAT and FQNNGV. The chain's CDR3 is CASSFSSARGLNTEAFF. The CDR3 nucleotides read TGTGCCAGCAGCTTTAGTTCAGCTAGGGGTCTGAACACTGAAGCTTTCTTT.

This clonotype was observed a few times. This chain connects TRBV12-3 or TRBV12-4 to TRBJ2-7, with D possibly matching TRBD1 (6 bases). Trimming pared 5 bases from V and 6 bases from J, leaving 14 bases between. The CDR3 runs 13 residues. The CDR3 bases are TGTGCCAGCAGTCCCCGACAGGACTCCGAGCAGTACTTC. Translation gives CASSPRQDSEQYF.

The V and J genes are TRBV6-6 and TRBJ2-4; 10 bases line up with TRBD1. This CDR3 is built from 16 residues. The V gene's germline CDR1 is MNHNY and CDR2 SVGAGI (reference sequence). V shed 4 bases, J shed 1 base, and the junction held 4 bases outside the gene matches. CDR3 coding DNA: TGTGCCAGCAGTTGGGGGACAGGGGCGGCCAAAAACATTCAGTACTTC. This encodes CASSWGTGAAKNIQYF.

This clonotype was seen more than once but under ten times. The gene calls are TRBV4-1 and TRBJ2-7; 12 nucleotides line up with TRBD2. Unmatched junction bases numbered 4, after V lost 1 base and J lost 0 bases. Germline CDR1 MGHRA, CDR2 YSYEKL. The CDR3 consists of 17 residues. The CDR3 DNA is TGCGCCAGCAGCCAAGTGGAGACTAGCGGGGGCTCCTACGAGCAGTACTTC. This codes for CASSQVETSGGSYEQYF.

The chain is built from TRBV24-1 and TRBJ2-1; TRBD2 matches 9 bases. Germline-derived CDR1 and CDR2 are KGHDR and SFDVKD. The CDR3 covers 16 residues. Unmatched junction bases numbered 8, after V lost 5 bases and J lost 4 bases. The CDR3, as DNA: TGTGCCACCAGTGCAAATGAGGGACTAGCTTACAATGAGCAGTTCTTC. Its translation is CATSANEGLAYNEQFF.